This T cell receptor (beta chain) emerged from a study of T cells in Graves' hyperthyroidism and ophthalmopathy. The V and J ends lost 0 bases and 2 bases, in that order; junction bases with no gene match: 16. Germline V gives CDR1 MNHEY, CDR2 SVGEGT. The CDR3 is 20 residues long. What was amplified from RNA transcripts were TCR beta CDR3 regions. HTBI primers drove first-round RT-PCR of the TCR CDR3. MiXCR, applied by TCRdb to the multiplex PCR reads, yields one record per CDR3 protein. The sample gives hundreds of thousands of distinct CDR3 sequences, roughly 14% of which show up once; roughly 4.5% is in the top ten. In the ophthalmopathy cohort, Clinical Activity Score was at least 3, NOSPECS grade at least 4, and duration under 3 months. About 10 ml of fresh peripheral blood supplied the PBMCs. In this sample, this clonotype turned up many times.

The chain couples TRBV6-2 or TRBV6-3 to TRBJ1-5, with 7 bases matching TRBD1. The TCR was taken from a woman aged 40 to 55 with Graves' ophthalmopathy. The source material was blood. In nucleotides, the CDR3 is TGTGCCAGCAGTTACTCGGATCGGGGGGCGACAGGGCCTGGCAATCAGCCCCAGCATTTT. It specifies CASSYSDRGATGPGNQPQHF.